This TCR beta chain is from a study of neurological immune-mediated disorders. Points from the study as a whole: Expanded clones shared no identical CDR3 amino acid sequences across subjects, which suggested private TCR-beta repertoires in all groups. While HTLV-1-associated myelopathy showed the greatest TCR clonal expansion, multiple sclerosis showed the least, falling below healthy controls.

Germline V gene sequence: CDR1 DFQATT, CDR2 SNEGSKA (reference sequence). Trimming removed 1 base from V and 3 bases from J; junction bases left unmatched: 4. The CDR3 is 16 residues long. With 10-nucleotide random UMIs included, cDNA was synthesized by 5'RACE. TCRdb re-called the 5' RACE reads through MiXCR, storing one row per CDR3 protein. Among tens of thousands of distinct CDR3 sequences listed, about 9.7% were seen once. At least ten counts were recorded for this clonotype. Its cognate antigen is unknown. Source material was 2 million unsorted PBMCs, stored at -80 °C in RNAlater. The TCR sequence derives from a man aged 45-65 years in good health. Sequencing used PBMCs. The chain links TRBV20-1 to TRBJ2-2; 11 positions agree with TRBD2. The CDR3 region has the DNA TGCAGTGCTAGAGGACTAGCGGGAAGACACACCGGGGAGCTGTTTTTT. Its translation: CSARGLAGRHTGELFF.